A selection of T cell receptor beta chains follows, all from one sample in a study of blood T cell repertoires in COVID-19. TCRdb keeps only in-frame clones here, not all; method: immunoSEQ multiplex PCR. The data hold under 300,000 clones, with 81% observed a single time. Sequenced material: peripheral blood. The receptors come from a woman in her fifties or sixties with active or convalescent COVID-19. Both conserved end residues are part of each CDR3. Fields, in order: J gene, V gene, CDR3 protein.

>TRBJ2-7|TRBV12-3/TRBV12-4
CASSLGATYEQYF
>TRBJ2-7|TRBV5-5
CASFRTVSSYGQYF
>TRBJ2-2|TRBV7-9
CASSLGGVTGELFF
>TRBJ1-3|TRBV2
CASRGQGAWGNTIYF
>TRBJ1-2|TRBV7-9
CASSLRGGLYGYTF
>TRBJ2-5|TRBV5-6
CASSLVGQGPQETQYF
>TRBJ2-5|TRBV5-1
CASSLVGSGATQYF
>TRBJ2-7|TRBV7-2
CASSYGQGKGYEQYF
>TRBJ2-3|TRBV14
CASSQLWGGITDTQYF
>TRBJ1-2|TRBV27
CASRQGADYGYTF
>TRBJ2-7|TRBV19
CASSMRGPSSYEQYF
>TRBJ2-1|TRBV6-2/TRBV6-3
CASSSLLQGYNEQFF
>TRBJ1-6|TRBV4-3
CASRTTNSPLHF
>TRBJ1-2|TRBV6-2/TRBV6-3
CASSTQGYYGYTF
>TRBJ1-5|TRBV2
CASSLQGGRSNQPQHF
>TRBJ2-7|TRBV3-1/TRBV3-2
CASSRHRGGEQYF
>TRBJ1-2|TRBV12-3/TRBV12-4
CASSPPGSYGYTF
>TRBJ2-3|TRBV5-5
CASTRGPGGLTDTQYF
>TRBJ1-2|TRBV4-1
CASSQGVGYGYTF
>TRBJ2-2|TRBV30
CACRPGLAGNTGELFF
>TRBJ2-1|TRBV4-1
CASSQDGPSGVSYNEQFF